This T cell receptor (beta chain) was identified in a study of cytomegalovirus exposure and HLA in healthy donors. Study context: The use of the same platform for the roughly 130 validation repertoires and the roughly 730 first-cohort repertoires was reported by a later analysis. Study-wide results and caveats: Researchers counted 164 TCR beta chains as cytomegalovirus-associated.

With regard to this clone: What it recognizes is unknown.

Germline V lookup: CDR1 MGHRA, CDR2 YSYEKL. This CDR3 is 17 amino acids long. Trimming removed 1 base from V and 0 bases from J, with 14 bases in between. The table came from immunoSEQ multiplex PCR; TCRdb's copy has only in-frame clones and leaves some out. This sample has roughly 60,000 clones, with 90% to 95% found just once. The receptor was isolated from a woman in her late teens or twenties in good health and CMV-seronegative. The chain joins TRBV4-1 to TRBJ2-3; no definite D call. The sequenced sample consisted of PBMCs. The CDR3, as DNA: TGCGCCAGCAGCCAAGTTGGGCCGTATCCAAGCACAGATACGCAGTATTTT. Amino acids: CASSQVGPYPSTDTQYF.